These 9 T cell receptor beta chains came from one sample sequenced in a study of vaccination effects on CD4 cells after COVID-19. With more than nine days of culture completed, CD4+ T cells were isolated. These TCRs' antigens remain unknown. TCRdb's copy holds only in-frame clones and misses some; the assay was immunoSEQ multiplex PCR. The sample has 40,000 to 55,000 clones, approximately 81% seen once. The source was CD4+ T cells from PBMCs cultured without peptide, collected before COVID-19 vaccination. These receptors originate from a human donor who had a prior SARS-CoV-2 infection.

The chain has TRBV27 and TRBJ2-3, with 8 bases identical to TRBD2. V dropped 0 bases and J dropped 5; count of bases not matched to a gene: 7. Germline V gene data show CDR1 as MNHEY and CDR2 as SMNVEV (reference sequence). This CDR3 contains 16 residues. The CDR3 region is CASSLSIGGARDTQYF. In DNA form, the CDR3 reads TGTGCCAGCAGTTTATCGATCGGGGGGGCCAGAGATACGCAGTATTTT.

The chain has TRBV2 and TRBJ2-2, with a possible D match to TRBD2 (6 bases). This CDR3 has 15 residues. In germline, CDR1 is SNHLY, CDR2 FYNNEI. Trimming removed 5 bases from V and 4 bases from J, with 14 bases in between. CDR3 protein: CASSFRGLGTGELFF. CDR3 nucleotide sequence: TGTGCCAGCAGTTTCCGGGGGTTAGGCACCGGGGAGCTGTTTTTT.

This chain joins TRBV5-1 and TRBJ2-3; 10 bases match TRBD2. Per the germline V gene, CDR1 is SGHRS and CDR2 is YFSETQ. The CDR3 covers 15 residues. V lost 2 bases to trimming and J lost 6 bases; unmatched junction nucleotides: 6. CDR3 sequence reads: CASSLIAGGADTQYF. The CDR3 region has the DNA TGCGCCAGCAGCTTAATAGCGGGAGGAGCCGATACGCAGTATTTT.

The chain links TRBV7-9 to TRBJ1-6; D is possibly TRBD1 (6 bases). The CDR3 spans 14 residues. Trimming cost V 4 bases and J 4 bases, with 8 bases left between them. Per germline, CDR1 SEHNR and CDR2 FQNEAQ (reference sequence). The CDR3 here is CASSSGQYNSPLHF. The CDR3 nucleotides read TGTGCCAGCAGCTCAGGACAGTATAATTCACCCCTCCACTTT.

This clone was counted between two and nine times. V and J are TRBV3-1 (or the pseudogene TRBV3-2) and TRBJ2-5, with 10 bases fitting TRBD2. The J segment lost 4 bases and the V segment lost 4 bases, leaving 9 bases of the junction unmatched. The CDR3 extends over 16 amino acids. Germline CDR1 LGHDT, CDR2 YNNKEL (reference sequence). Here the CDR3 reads CASSPVKRGGVETQYF. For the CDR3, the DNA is TGTGCCAGCAGCCCAGTTAAGCGGGGGGGCGTAGAGACCCAGTACTTC.

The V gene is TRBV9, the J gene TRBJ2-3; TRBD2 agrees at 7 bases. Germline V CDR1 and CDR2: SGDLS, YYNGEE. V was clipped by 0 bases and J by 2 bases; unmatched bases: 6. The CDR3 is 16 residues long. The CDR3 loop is CASSVGASGYTDTQYF. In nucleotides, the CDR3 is TGTGCCAGCAGCGTAGGGGCTAGCGGCTACACAGATACGCAGTATTTT.

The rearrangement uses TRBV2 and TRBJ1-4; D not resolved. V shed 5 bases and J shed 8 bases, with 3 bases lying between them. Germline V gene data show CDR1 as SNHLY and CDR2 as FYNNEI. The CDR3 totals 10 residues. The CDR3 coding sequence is TGTGCCAGCAGTTACGAAAAACTGTTTTTT. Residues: CASSYEKLFF.

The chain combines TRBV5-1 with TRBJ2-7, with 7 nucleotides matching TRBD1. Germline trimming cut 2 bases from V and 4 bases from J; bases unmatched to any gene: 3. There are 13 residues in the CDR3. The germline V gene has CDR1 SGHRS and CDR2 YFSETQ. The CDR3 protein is CASSFLRGYEQYF. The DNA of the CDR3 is TGCGCCAGCAGCTTTCTCAGGGGGTACGAGCAGTACTTC.

This chain's CDR3 is CASSLRRDLSSGANVLTF. CDR3 DNA: TGTGCCAGCAGCTTACGACGGGACCTGAGCTCTGGGGCCAACGTCCTGACTTTC. The chain employs TRBV12-1 and TRBJ2-6. TRBV12-1 is shown as a pseudogene. The CDR3 has 18 amino acids.